The TCR beta chain described here comes from a study of control samples from healthy donors and cancer patients. Method: immunoSEQ multiplex PCR; TCRdb's copy keeps in-frame clones and lacks some. This repertoire shows around 140,000 clones, 92% found once; its top ten account for 4.5% to 7%. The sample consisted of blood. The source of this sequence is a man younger than 35 in good health.

CDR3 coding DNA: TGTGCCAGCATGTCCAACAGGGCTGAAGCTTTCTTT. It encodes CASMSNRAEAFF. The rearrangement links TRBV3-1 (or the pseudogene TRBV3-2) to TRBJ1-1; a possible D gene is TRBD1 (6 bases). V dropped 7 bases and J dropped 6 bases, with 12 bases sitting between them. The CDR3 runs to 12 residues. The germline gives CDR1 LGHDT, CDR2 YNNKEL (reference sequence).